The sequence of this T cell receptor beta chain was determined in a study of shared clonotypes between healthy human individuals. Study-level information: Contributing individuals were a couple of females and three males aged 18 to 49. Study observations and caveats: Among donors, the sharing of clonotypes was expected to be influenced by sequencing depth.

Naive CD8 isolation took CD45RO-negative cells positively selected for CCR7 and excluded terminally differentiated effector memory CD45RA+ cells. Only Caucasian adults living in Nashville, Tennessee served as donors. This clone was counted only a few times. Its antigen is not known. The sample holds other DNA sequences that translate to the same CDR3. Germline loops: CDR1 MNHEY, CDR2 SMNVEV (reference sequence). The CDR3 is made up of 15 amino acids. Trimming pared 2 bases from V and 3 bases from J, leaving 13 bases between. The assay was immunoSEQ multiplex PCR, and TCRdb's table has in-frame clones only and misses some. The sample carries about 2 million clones, roughly 94% recorded once.

What was sequenced was naive CD8+ T cells sorted from blood. This clonotype was obtained from a man between 18 and 35 years old in good health. The rearrangement uses TRBV27 and TRBJ1-2; D possibly corresponds to TRBD1 (5 bases). The chain's CDR3 is CASSLLGGADYGYTF. The CDR3 nucleotides read TGTGCCAGCAGTTTACTGGGAGGGGCGGACTATGGCTACACCTTC.